This T cell receptor (beta chain) was recorded in a study of blood T cell repertoires in COVID-19. Whole-study context: The samples span acute and convalescent COVID-19 from the United States, Italy and Spain.

Clones were sequenced by immunoSEQ multiplex PCR, and TCRdb holds only the in-frame ones, with some missing. The sample carries around 250,000 clones, about 90% recorded once. Individuals drawn from about two dozen US areas were about 18 to 100 years old. Trimming pared 3 bases from V and 5 bases from J, leaving 10 bases between. Per the germline V gene, CDR1 is MGHRA and CDR2 is YSYEKL. The CDR3 consists of 13 residues. This sequence was found in a human donor in a cohort exposed to, infected with or recovered from COVID-19 (not recorded which). The donor label of this sample is uncertain. This sequence joins TRBV4-1 and TRBJ1-2, with D maybe TRBD1 (6 bases). Sample: PBMCs or T cells enriched from blood (not recorded which). The CDR3 DNA follows: TGCGCCAGCAGCCAGGACAGACAGTATGGCTACACCTTC. Translation: CASSQDRQYGYTF.